This T cell receptor (beta chain) was found in a study of T cells expressing NK-cell markers. Findings and caveats of the study: The share of CD8+ T cells held by dominant NKG2C+ clonotypes was 1.0-7.0% in roughly 6 donors.

CDR3 size: 17 residues. In germline, CDR1 is LNHNV, CDR2 YYDKDF (reference sequence). TCRdb reanalyzed the 5' RACE reads and collapses them to one entry per CDR3 protein, without DNA. The sample table includes 550,000 or so distinct CDR3 sequences. Comments on this clonotype: Its antigen is currently unknown.

V usage is TRBV15 and J usage is TRBJ2-1; the TRBD2 assignment by TCRdb is unverifiable without DNA. Input material: blood T cells: a sorted CD56 or NKG2C T cell subset, CD4+ or CD8+ T cells, or bulk PBMC T cells (not recorded which). The TCR originated in a man aged 18 to 35 in good health. The CDR3 region is CATSRPTSGGPRNEQFF.